These 27 T cell receptor beta chains were all obtained from the same sample, sequenced in a study of blood T cell repertoires in COVID-19. Using immunoSEQ multiplex PCR, the repertoire was profiled, and TCRdb retains in-frame clones only, with some absent. Among approximately 300,000 clones listed, around 87% were seen once. The sequencing sample was made of peripheral blood. The receptors were sampled from a man younger than 30 with active or convalescent COVID-19.

The CDR3 protein is CASSLGGLSGWGQETQYF. The CDR3 nucleotides are TGCGCCAGCAGCTTGGGAGGACTCTCGGGATGGGGCCAAGAGACCCAGTACTTC. This chain uses TRBV5-1 with TRBJ2-5, with D possibly being TRBD2 (5 bases). This CDR3 is 18 amino acids long. The ends were cut back, 0 bases at V and 1 base at J, with 19 bases in the middle. Per the germline V gene, CDR1 is SGHRS and CDR2 is YFSETQ.

The table lists this clone with a count of one. The chain joins TRBV4-1 to TRBJ2-2; 8 bases line up with TRBD1. Per the germline V gene, CDR1 is MGHRA and CDR2 is YSYEKL. V was pared by 0 bases and J by 4 bases, with 7 bases of the junction left unmatched. CDR3 length equals 17 residues. The CDR3: CASSQESWQGATGELFF. DNA of the CDR3: TGCGCCAGCAGCCAAGAGTCTTGGCAGGGGGCCACCGGGGAGCTGTTTTTT.

The chain carries TRBV19 and TRBJ1-5; no clear D. CDR1 and CDR2 from the germline V gene are LNHDA and SQIVND (reference sequence). Trimming took off 5 bases at V and 5 bases at J, with 19 bases between the two ends. The CDR3 is made up of 16 amino acids. The CDR3 DNA follows: TGTGCCAGTAGTGATCAGGCAGGTTCCTCTCATCAGCCCCAGCATTTT. Amino acid sequence: CASSDQAGSSHQPQHF.

The rearrangement joins TRBV2 to TRBJ1-3; TRBD1 matches 7 bases. The germline V gene encodes CDR1 SNHLY and CDR2 FYNNEI. The CDR3 has 15 residues. V lost 8 bases to trimming and J lost 4 bases; unmatched junction nucleotides: 11. The CDR3 nucleotides are TGTGCCAGCGTGAGCGAAGGGGGCTTCGGAAACACCATATATTTT. Protein: CASVSEGGFGNTIYF.

V usage is TRBV28 and J usage is TRBJ1-1, with D possibly TRBD1 on 5 matching bases. The CDR3 runs to 12 residues. V was pared by 6 bases and J by 5 bases, with 10 bases between. The germline gives CDR1 MDHEN, CDR2 SYDVKM. The CDR3 loop is CASSLQETEAFF. The CDR3 DNA sequence: TGTGCCAGCAGCCTACAGGAGACTGAAGCTTTCTTT.

The chain combines TRBV7-9 with TRBJ2-5; 7 bases line up with TRBD2. J was trimmed by 5 bases and V by 3 bases; bases with no gene match: 9. Germline values: CDR1 SEHNR, CDR2 FQNEAQ (reference sequence). The CDR3 totals 15 residues. The CDR3 reads CASSLTLRERETQYF. The CDR3, as DNA: TGTGCCAGCAGCTTGACCCTGCGGGAGCGGGAGACCCAGTACTTC.

Written as DNA, the CDR3 is TGTGCCAGCAGCTTAGTGGTTGGGGGGGCCGGGGAGCTGTTTTTT. It is translated as CASSLVVGGAGELFF. The V call is TRBV7-2, the J call TRBJ2-2, with 7 nucleotides matching TRBD2. The CDR3 covers 15 residues. With 1 base clipped from V and 6 bases from J, the junction kept 5 bases outside the gene matches. The germline gives CDR1 SGHTA, CDR2 FQGNSA.

V and J are TRBV2 and TRBJ1-2, with D hard to call. Germline loops: CDR1 SNHLY, CDR2 FYNNEI. V was pared by 4 bases and J by 0 bases, with 12 bases between. The CDR3 is 15 residues long. CDR3 sequence reads: CASSGELVANYGYTF. CDR3 in DNA: TGTGCCAGCAGTGGAGAACTTGTAGCTAACTATGGCTACACCTTC.

This clone was seen just once. This chain connects TRBV5-1 to TRBJ2-1, with TRBD2 matching over 13 bases. V was pared by 4 bases and J by 10 bases, with 11 bases of the junction left unmatched. In germline, CDR1 is SGHRS, CDR2 YFSETQ. This CDR3 region has 16 residues. The CDR3 DNA is TGCGCCAGCAGCCCGGGACTAGCGGGGACGGAACTGGAGCAGTTCTTC. This gives the protein CASSPGLAGTELEQFF.

The genes are TRBV18 and TRBJ1-1, with no clear D. CDR1 and CDR2 from the germline V gene are KGHSH and LQKENI. The V gene lost 6 bases and the J gene lost 8 bases, with 19 bases spanning the gap. The CDR3 runs 14 residues. CDR3 sequence (DNA): TGTGCCAGCTCCCCCGTCAACATCCCCTCGGAAGCTTTCTTT. Amino acids: CASSPVNIPSEAFF.

The rearrangement uses TRBV9 and TRBJ2-4; D unresolved. V shed 0 bases and J shed 2 bases, with 9 bases lying between them. The CDR3 extends over 15 amino acids. Germline V gene sequence: CDR1 SGDLS, CDR2 YYNGEE. In DNA, the CDR3 is TGTGCCAGCAGCGTAGGCGGTGCCTCCAAAAACATTCAGTACTTC. Protein: CASSVGGASKNIQYF.

The chain joins TRBV28 to TRBJ1-5, with TRBD1 matching 7 bases. The CDR3 sequence is 15 residues long. Germline values: CDR1 MDHEN, CDR2 SYDVKM. Trimming at V came to 3 bases and at J to 3 bases, leaving 5 bases not matched to a gene. The CDR3 nucleotides read TGTGCCAGCAGTTTCAGGACAGGAATCAATCAGCCCCAGCATTTT. Amino acid sequence: CASSFRTGINQPQHF.

V is TRBV11-2 and J is TRBJ1-2; D is ambiguous. CDR1 SGHAT and CDR2 FQNNGV come from the germline V gene. With 1 base removed from V and 4 bases from J, the gap between germline ends came to 10 bases. CDR3 size: 14 residues. This CDR3 reads CASSLVTSGYGYTF. The CDR3 DNA follows: TGTGCCAGCAGCTTAGTGACCTCAGGCTATGGCTACACCTTC.

This chain links TRBV20-1 with TRBJ2-3, with unresolved D. Germline V gene data show CDR1 as DFQATT and CDR2 as SNEGSKA (reference sequence). The CDR3 spans 11 residues. CDR3 DNA sequence: TGCAGCCCACGAGGCACAGATACGCAGTATTTT. Translated: CSPRGTDTQYF.

The chain uses TRBV7-9 and TRBJ1-1; possibly TRBD1 for D (5 bases). This CDR3 has 14 amino acids. Germline CDR1 and CDR2: SEHNR and FQNEAQ (reference sequence). Trimming left V 5 bases short and J 2 bases short, with 12 bases between. CDR3 nucleotides: TGTGCCAGCAGCCGGGCGGGGCCAAACACTGAAGCTTTCTTT. This gives the protein CASSRAGPNTEAFF.

The chain combines TRBV15 with TRBJ1-6; a weak D match, TRBD1 (6 bases). CDR1 LNHNV and CDR2 YYDKDF come from the germline V gene (reference sequence). Trimming left V 6 bases short and J 6 bases short, with 15 bases between. There are 15 residues in the CDR3. CDR3 coding DNA: TGTGCCACCAGTTGGGACACCAACCTTAATTCACCCCTCCACTTT. Translation: CATSWDTNLNSPLHF. The complete variable domain, with remaining parts taken from reference TRBV15 and TRBJ1-6, reads DAMVIQNPRYQVTQFGKPVTLSCSQTLNHNVMYWYQQKSSQAPKLLFHYYDKDFNNEADTPDNFQSRRPNTSFCFLDIRSPGLGDTAMYLCATSWDTNLNSPLHFGNGTRLTVT.

This clone was observed a few times. DNA for the CDR3: TGTGCCAGTACCAACACAGGGGGGGGAGTTAAAAACATTCAGTACTTC. It specifies CASTNTGGGVKNIQYF. The chain uses TRBV19 and TRBJ2-4, with D perhaps matching TRBD1 (8 bases). V lost 7 bases and J lost 4, with 20 bases in between. The V gene's germline CDR1 is LNHDA and CDR2 SQIVND (reference sequence). This CDR3 has 16 residues.

V and J are TRBV11-2 and TRBJ2-5, with D maybe TRBD1 (5 bases). The germline V and J ends were trimmed by 5 bases and 5 bases, with 15 bases remaining between them. Germline lookup yields CDR1 SGHAT and CDR2 FQNNGV. The CDR3 is made up of 14 amino acids. The CDR3 region has the DNA TGTGCCAGCAGCGTCCAGGGTGTGGGGGAGACCCAGTACTTC. It translates to CASSVQGVGETQYF.

The chain links TRBV5-1 to TRBJ1-3; maybe TRBD1 (6 bases). The CDR3 spans 19 residues. CDR1 and CDR2 (germline): SGHRS, YFSETQ. V lost 4 bases, J lost 0 bases, and 23 bases lay in between. The CDR3 loop is CASSGYGTTHGSSGNTIYF. The DNA of the CDR3 is TGCGCCAGCAGCGGCTACGGGACAACCCACGGATCCTCTGGAAACACCATATATTTT.

V gene TRBV2 combines with J gene TRBJ2-7, with 8 nucleotides matching TRBD1. CDR3 length: 12 residues. Germline V CDR1 and CDR2: SNHLY, FYNNEI. V lost 6 bases and J lost 5; bases outside the gene matches: 3. Written as DNA, the CDR3 is TGTGCCAGCAGAGCACAGGGGGACGAGCAGTACTTC. Translation: CASRAQGDEQYF.

V gene TRBV28 combines with J gene TRBJ1-3, with D unresolved. Germline V gene lookup returns CDR1 MDHEN and CDR2 SYDVKM. The CDR3 contains 14 residues. Trimming cost V 6 bases and J 1 base, with 10 bases left between them. The CDR3 region is CASSLRWSGNTIYF. The CDR3 DNA is TGTGCCAGCAGCCTGAGGTGGTCTGGAAACACCATATATTTT.

In DNA, the CDR3 is TGTGCCAGCAGCCCCGAAGGGACAGATAATTCACCCCTCCACTTT. As protein: CASSPEGTDNSPLHF. The chain recombines TRBV7-9 with TRBJ1-6; 7 bases are a match to TRBD1. Germline lookup yields CDR1 SEHNR and CDR2 FQNEAQ (reference sequence). The CDR3 contains 15 residues. V gave up 5 bases and J gave up 5 bases; unmatched junction bases: 6. The full variable domain, in which reference TRBV7-9 and TRBJ1-6 provide the parts outside the CDR3, is DTGVSQNPRHKITKRGQNVTFRCDPISEHNRLYWYRQTLGQGPEFLTYFQNEAQLEKSRLLSDRFSAERPKGSFSTLEIQRTEQGDSAMYLCASSPEGTDNSPLHFGNGTRLTVT.

The V and J genes are TRBV12-3 or TRBV12-4 and TRBJ2-7; TRBD1 is a possible D gene (6 bases). This CDR3 is built from 12 residues. Trimming stripped 5 bases from V and 7 bases from J, with 12 bases between. CDR3 DNA: TGTGCCAGCAGTACAGGGTTAGGGGAGCAGTACTTC. It codes for CASSTGLGEQYF.

This chain links TRBV28 with TRBJ1-6; TRBD1 might be the D (6 bases). This CDR3 comprises 14 residues. Trimming stripped 5 bases from V and 9 bases from J, with 14 bases between. Germline assignment: CDR1 MDHEN and CDR2 SYDVKM. CDR3 nucleotides: TGTGCCAGCAGTAACAGGGAATTTGTTTCACCCCTCCACTTT. Its protein is CASSNREFVSPLHF.

This clone occurred once. The J gene is TRBJ1-4, the V gene TRBV10-2; the match to TRBD1 covers 10 bases. Germline CDR1 WSHSY, CDR2 SAAADI. V lost 9 bases, J lost 8 bases, and 9 bases stayed unmatched. This CDR3 region has 14 residues. The DNA for the CDR3 is TGCGCCAGTAGCCGGGACAGGGGATTAGAAAAACTGTTTTTT. This sequence encodes CASSRDRGLEKLFF.

The chain joins TRBV7-9 to TRBJ1-1, with D unresolved. The germline CDR1 and CDR2 sequences are SEHNR and FQNEAQ (reference sequence). V was clipped by 5 bases and J by 4 bases, with 11 bases between them. The CDR3 contains 13 residues. In DNA, the CDR3 is TGTGCCAGCAGCCTCGCCAGTGGCACTGAAGCTTTCTTT. This encodes CASSLASGTEAFF.

This sequence joins TRBV18 and TRBJ2-5, with D maybe TRBD2 (5 bases). Germline assignment: CDR1 KGHSH and CDR2 LQKENI. Trimming left V 0 bases short and J 5 bases short, with 10 bases between. The CDR3 is made up of 14 amino acids. CDR3 in DNA: TGTGCCAGCTCACCACCTTCGCTAGCTGAGACCCAGTACTTC. Translated: CASSPPSLAETQYF.